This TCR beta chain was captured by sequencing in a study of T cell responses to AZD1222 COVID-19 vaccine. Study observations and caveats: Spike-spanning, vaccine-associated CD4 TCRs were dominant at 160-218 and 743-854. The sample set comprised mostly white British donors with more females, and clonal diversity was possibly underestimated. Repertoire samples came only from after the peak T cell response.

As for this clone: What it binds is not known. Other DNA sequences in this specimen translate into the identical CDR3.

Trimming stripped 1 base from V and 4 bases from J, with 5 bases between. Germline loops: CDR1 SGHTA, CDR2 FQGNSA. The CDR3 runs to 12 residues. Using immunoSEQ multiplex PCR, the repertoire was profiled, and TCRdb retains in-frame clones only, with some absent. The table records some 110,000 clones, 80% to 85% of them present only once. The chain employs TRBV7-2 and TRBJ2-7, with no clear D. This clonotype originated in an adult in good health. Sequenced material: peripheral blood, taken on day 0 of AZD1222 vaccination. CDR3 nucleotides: TGTGCCAGCAGCTTAGTAGGGTACGAGCAGTACTTC. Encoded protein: CASSLVGYEQYF.